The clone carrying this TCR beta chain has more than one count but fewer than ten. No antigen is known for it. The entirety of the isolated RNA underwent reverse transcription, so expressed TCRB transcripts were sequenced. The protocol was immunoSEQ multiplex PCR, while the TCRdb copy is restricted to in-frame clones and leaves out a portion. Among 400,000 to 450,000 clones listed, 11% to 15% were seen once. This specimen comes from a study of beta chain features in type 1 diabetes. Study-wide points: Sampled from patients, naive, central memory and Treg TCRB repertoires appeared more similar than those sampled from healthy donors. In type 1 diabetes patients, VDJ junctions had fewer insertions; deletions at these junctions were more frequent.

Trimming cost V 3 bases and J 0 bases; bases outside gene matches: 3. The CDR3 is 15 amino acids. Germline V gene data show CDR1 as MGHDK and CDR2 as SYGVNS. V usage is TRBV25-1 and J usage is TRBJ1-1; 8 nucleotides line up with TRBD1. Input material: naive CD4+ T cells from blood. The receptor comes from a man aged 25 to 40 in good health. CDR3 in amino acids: CASSDRGQVNTEAFF. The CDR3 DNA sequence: TGTGCCAGCAGTGATAGGGGACAGGTGAACACTGAAGCTTTCTTT.